This TCR beta chain emerged from a study of blood T cell repertoires in COVID-19. The wider study: Acute and convalescent COVID-19 samples came from the United States, Italy and Spain.

In the original workflow: Estimation of nucleated cell counts relied on the amplification of reference gene primers. Only in-frame clones appear in the TCRdb table, and some are missing; sequencing was by immunoSEQ multiplex PCR. The V and J calls and the clone size are those of that table, but D and trimming were determined from the DNA. This table holds roughly 100,000 clones, around 88% found once. CDR3 size: 13 residues. V gave up 6 bases and J gave up 7 bases; unmatched junction bases: 7. Seattle enrolled patients during active infection and tracked them longitudinally. V and J are TRBV12-3 or TRBV12-4 and TRBJ1-2; 8 nucleotides match TRBD1. This clonotype was sampled from a man aged 50-60 years with COVID-19, enrolled during active disease. Source material: peripheral blood. The CDR3: CASSLDRVGGYTF. In nucleotides, the CDR3 is TGTGCCAGCAGCCTGGACAGGGTGGGTGGCTACACCTTC.